The TCR beta chain under discussion was sequenced for a study of T cells in Graves' hyperthyroidism and ophthalmopathy. Study as a whole: Peripheral blood was collected at initial diagnosis, before any treatment. Findings of the study overall: Blood also carried most thyroid clonotypes expanded above 0.001. The model anticipated ophthalmopathy a median around 6 months pre-onset.

V was pared by 4 bases and J by 10 bases, with 8 bases of the junction left unmatched. CDR3 length: 15 residues. Germline lookup yields CDR1 SGHKS and CDR2 YYEKEE (reference sequence). The TCR beta CDR3 regions underwent amplification using RNA transcripts as the source. TCR CDR3 underwent first-round RT-PCR with the HTBI primer set. MiXCR, run by TCRdb on the multiplex PCR reads, gives a single entry per CDR3 protein. The profile covers around 350,000 distinct CDR3 sequences, with 15% to 18% appearing a single time and 28% taken by the ten largest. This clonotype appeared a few times. What it binds is not known.

The receptor comes from a woman between 18 and 29 years old with Graves' hyperthyroidism that later progressed to Graves' ophthalmopathy. The chain recombines TRBV5-5 with TRBJ1-6; 10 bases match TRBD1. Input material: blood. The CDR3 region is CASSGSGTGVSPLHF. For the CDR3, the DNA is TGTGCCAGCAGCGGATCCGGGACAGGGGTGTCACCCCTCCACTTT.